The source of this T cell receptor (beta chain) is a study of T-cell reconstitution after alpha-beta-depleted transplantation in children. Study outcomes and limitations: The high TCRbeta diversity at day 60 in some patients came from surviving recipient T cells and thymic progenitors. Newly produced T cells mostly accounted for T-cell counts and diversity one year post-transplant. After transplant, at about two months, alpha-beta T cells were reportedly derived from several hundred expanded graft clones.

V was trimmed by 2 bases and J by 5 bases, leaving 14 bases between them. Germline V gene data show CDR1 as SGHRS and CDR2 as YFSETQ. CDR3 length: 16 residues. Unique molecular identifiers were used in preparing the TCRbeta library. TCRdb called the PCR reads again in MiXCR, with one record for every CDR3 protein. The sample lists about 980,000 distinct CDR3 sequences; under 30% were seen once. This clonotype was seen a handful of times. Its antigen is not identified. The gene calls are TRBV5-1 and TRBJ1-6, with D perhaps TRBD1 (6 bases). The sample here was PBMCs, mostly from graft donor cells, taken 360 days after TCRalphabeta/CD19-depleted stem cell transplant. This sequence was found in a boy in the first two years of life who had a stem cell transplant for SCID, so the T cells may come from the graft donor. CDR3 region: CASSFTRGVDNSPLHF. As DNA, the CDR3 is TGCGCCAGCAGCTTTACCAGGGGTGTCGATAATTCACCCCTCCACTTT.